The 27 T cell receptor beta chains presented below share a single source sample, sequenced in a study of human T cells and chemical hapten exposure. TCRdb called the RACE reads again in MiXCR, with one record for every CDR3 protein. The table lists about 40,000 distinct CDR3 sequences, roughly 3.3% of them singletons. Time point denoted: patch test 2, 6 weeks after DPC sensitization. The treatment denotes: therapeutic diphenylcyclopropenone sensitization with weekly scalp DPC. Sequenced material: whole blood, taken in connection with sensitization to the hapten diphenylcyclopropenone (DPC). Receptor source: a man aged 35 to 55 with alopecia areata. Some clones in this sample may be carry-over from other donors' samples.

This clonotype was counted ten times or more. The rearrangement uses TRBV19 and TRBJ1-1, with a weak D call TRBD1 (6 bases). Between the trimmed V and J ends, which lost 4 bases and 1 base, there was a span of 13 bases. The CDR3 has 15 residues. The germline V gene has CDR1 LNHDA and CDR2 SQIVND (reference sequence). The chain's CDR3 is CASSTPTGKNTEAFF. Written as DNA, the CDR3 is TGTGCCAGTAGTACCCCAACAGGGAAGAACACTGAAGCTTTCTTT.

The table lists this clonotype with many counts. V gene TRBV30 combines with J gene TRBJ2-7, with 7 bases aligning to TRBD2. The CDR3 has 14 residues. Germline CDR1 reads GTSNPN; CDR2 reads SVGIG (reference sequence). The V segment lost 4 bases and the J segment 2 bases; nucleotides outside the gene matches: 8. The CDR3, as DNA: TGTGCCTGGACAGTGACCGGGAGGACCTACGAGCAGTACTTC. As protein: CAWTVTGRTYEQYF.

This clonotype was seen repeatedly, ten times or more. The chain combines TRBV12-3 or TRBV12-4 with TRBJ2-5; D might be TRBD1 or TRBD2, each matching 6 bases. Trimming removed 6 bases at V and 3 bases at J, with 14 bases between. This CDR3 region has 14 residues. CDR3 region: CASRSGASEETQYF. CDR3 coding DNA: TGTGCCAGCAGATCGGGGGCGAGTGAAGAGACCCAGTACTTC.

This clonotype was recorded many times. This sequence joins TRBV5-6 and TRBJ2-1; either TRBD1 or TRBD2 may supply D (6 bases each). CDR1 is SGHDT and CDR2 is YYEEEE in the germline V gene. V lost 6 bases and J 2 bases, leaving 12 bases between the germline ends. The CDR3 is 14 residues long. CDR3 DNA sequence: TGTGCCAGCACCGGAGGGACAACCTACAATGAGCAGTTCTTC. The encoded protein is CASTGGTTYNEQFF. Looking up the rest from reference TRBV5-6 and TRBJ2-1 gives the full variable domain: DAGVTQSPTHLIKTRGQQVTLRCSPKSGHDTVSWYQQALGQGPQFIFQYYEEEERQRGNFPDRFSGHQFPNYSSELNVNALLLGDSALYLCASTGGTTYNEQFFGPGTRLTVL.

V gene TRBV20-1 combines with J gene TRBJ2-3; 7 nucleotides line up with TRBD2. Germline assignment: CDR1 DFQATT and CDR2 SNEGSKA (reference sequence). V lost 1 base and J lost 2; bases outside the gene matches: 9. The CDR3 has 16 residues. For the CDR3, the DNA is TGCAGTGCTAGAGCAATAGGGCTAGCGGACACAGATACGCAGTATTTT. This encodes CSARAIGLADTDTQYF.

This clonotype was counted many times. This chain joins TRBV20-1 and TRBJ1-1; TRBD1 matches 8 bases. V was pared by 2 bases and J by 1 base, with 12 bases of the junction left unmatched. The CDR3 has 17 amino acids. Germline CDR1 and CDR2: DFQATT and SNEGSKA (reference sequence). The CDR3 sequence: CSARRLQGAPRNTEAFF. CDR3 nucleotides: TGCAGTGCTAGACGGCTCCAGGGGGCTCCTCGGAACACTGAAGCTTTCTTT.

This clonotype was seen many times. The V gene is TRBV20-1, the J gene TRBJ2-7, with TRBD2 matching 8 bases. V trimming: 6 bases; J trimming: 0 bases; junction bases outside the gene matches: 7. Germline-derived CDR1 and CDR2 are DFQATT and SNEGSKA (reference sequence). The CDR3 length is 14 residues. CDR3 coding DNA: TGCAGTGCCGGGGGACTAGTGAGCTCCTACGAGCAGTACTTC. Translation gives CSAGGLVSSYEQYF.

This clonotype was recorded a few times. The chain employs TRBV19 and TRBJ2-5, with no clear D. The CDR3 runs to 15 residues. Looked up from germline, CDR1 is LNHDA and CDR2 is SQIVND (reference sequence). Trimming cost V 4 bases and J 2 bases, with 14 bases left between them. This CDR3 is CASSTWGRRQETQYF. For the CDR3, the DNA is TGTGCCAGTAGTACATGGGGAAGAAGGCAAGAGACCCAGTACTTC. Full variable domain (outside the CDR3, taken from reference TRBV19 and TRBJ2-5): DGGITQSPKYLFRKEGQNVTLSCEQNLNHDAMYWYRQDPGQGLRLIYYSQIVNDFQKGDIAEGYSVSREKKESFPLTVTSAQKNPTAFYLCASSTWGRRQETQYFGPGTRLLVL.

A few counts support this clonotype. The chain couples TRBV5-5 to TRBJ1-1; D might be TRBD1 (6 bases). V was cut by 4 bases and J by 1 base, with 17 bases left in between. Germline V gene data show CDR1 as SGHKS and CDR2 as YYEKEE (reference sequence). The length of the CDR3 is 16 residues. This CDR3 is CASSPRGTTGNTEAFF. CDR3 coding DNA: TGTGCCAGCAGCCCGAGGGGGACAACAGGGAACACTGAAGCTTTCTTT. The variable domain in full, with the rest retrieved from reference TRBV5-5 and TRBJ1-1, is DAGVTQSPTHLIKTRGQQVTLRCSPISGHKSVSWYQQVLGQGPQFIFQYYEKEERGRGNFPDRFSARQFPNYSSELNVNALLLGDSALYLCASSPRGTTGNTEAFFGQGTRLTVV.

Many counts were recorded for this clonotype. The chain couples TRBV5-6 to TRBJ2-5; D possibly corresponds to TRBD1 (5 bases). Germline V gene sequence: CDR1 SGHDT, CDR2 YYEEEE. The V end was cut by 1 base, the J end by 0 bases, with 10 bases between. CDR3 size: 15 residues. The CDR3 coding sequence is TGTGCCAGCAGCTTGAAACAGGACAACCAAGAGACCCAGTACTTC. This codes for CASSLKQDNQETQYF.

In its sample, this clonotype was seen many times. The V and J genes are TRBV6-5 and TRBJ2-5, with 9 nucleotides matching TRBD2. J was trimmed by 0 bases and V by 7 bases; bases with no gene match: 6. The CDR3 is 15 residues long. Germline-derived CDR1 and CDR2 are MNHEY and SVGAGI. The CDR3 loop is CASNPSGDYQETQYF. In DNA, the CDR3 is TGTGCCAGCAACCCTAGCGGGGACTACCAAGAGACCCAGTACTTC.

This clonotype came up many times. V gene TRBV4-1 combines with J gene TRBJ1-1; D is unclear. Trimming shortened V by 2 bases and J by 0 bases, and 7 bases separated the two germline ends. Per germline, CDR1 MGHRA and CDR2 YSYEKL. The CDR3 sequence is 14 residues long. For the CDR3, the DNA is TGCGCCAGCAGCCAATTTTTTATGAACACTGAAGCTTTCTTT. It codes for CASSQFFMNTEAFF.

This clonotype was counted at least ten times. V is TRBV12-3 or TRBV12-4 and J is TRBJ2-1; the D call may be TRBD1 or TRBD2 (5 bases each). The CDR3 spans 13 residues. V shed 6 bases and J shed 4 bases, with 10 bases lying between them. The CDR3 DNA reads TGTGCCAGCAGCATGAGGGGATACAATGAGCAGTTCTTC. As protein: CASSMRGYNEQFF.

This clonotype was counted ten times or more. V and J are TRBV10-3 and TRBJ2-2; no reliable D call. The CDR3 is 14 residues long. V gave up 3 bases and J gave up 2 bases, with 7 bases separating them. Germline V gives CDR1 ENHRY, CDR2 SYGVKD. The CDR3 spells CAISDQPNTGELFF. Written as DNA, the CDR3 is TGTGCCATCAGTGATCAACCAAACACCGGGGAGCTGTTTTTT.

In this sample, this clonotype turned up many times. V usage is TRBV6-2 or TRBV6-3 and J usage is TRBJ1-3; 8 nucleotides align to TRBD1. The V gene's germline CDR1 is MNHEY and CDR2 SVGEGT. The CDR3 runs 21 residues. V dropped 4 bases and J dropped 0; count of bases not matched to a gene: 20. CDR3 sequence: CASSFPPPGQASGDSGNTIYF. In nucleotides, the CDR3 is TGTGCCAGCAGTTTTCCTCCACCGGGACAGGCCTCCGGAGACTCTGGAAACACCATATATTTT.

This clonotype was recorded at least ten times. The V gene is TRBV7-9, the J gene TRBJ2-1; TRBD2 agrees at 15 bases. Germline V gene lookup returns CDR1 SEHNR and CDR2 FQNEAQ (reference sequence). Trimming removed 5 bases from V and 8 bases from J; junction bases left unmatched: 7. The CDR3 is 16 residues long. The CDR3 sequence is CASSPGLAGGRHEQFF. The CDR3 DNA sequence: TGTGCCAGCAGCCCCGGACTAGCGGGAGGGAGGCATGAGCAGTTCTTC.

This clonotype was detected a few times. This rearrangement joins TRBV18 to TRBJ2-7; D ambiguous. Germline CDR1 is KGHSH and CDR2 is LQKENI. The V gene lost 0 bases and the J gene lost 1 base, with 7 bases spanning the gap. The CDR3 sequence is 14 residues long. The CDR3 region has the DNA TGTGCCAGCTCACCACCGGCCCAGTCCTACGAGCAGTACTTC. Protein sequence: CASSPPAQSYEQYF.

This chain connects TRBV7-2 to TRBJ1-5; 7 nucleotides match TRBD1. Germline CDR1 reads SGHTA; CDR2 reads FQGNSA. V was clipped by 6 bases and J by 1 base; unmatched bases: 6. This CDR3 region has 15 residues. The CDR3 DNA sequence: TGTGCCAGCAGACCGACAGGGCGGAGCAATCAGCCCCAGCATTTT. This translates into CASRPTGRSNQPQHF.

This chain connects TRBV20-1 to TRBJ1-5; 9 bases align to TRBD1. The CDR3 spans 15 residues. CDR1 and CDR2 from the germline V gene are DFQATT and SNEGSKA (reference sequence). The junction had 9 bases not matched to a gene; V was cut back by 2 bases and J by 7 bases. The CDR3 is CSARSRTGVWQPQHF. In DNA, the CDR3 is TGCAGTGCTAGATCCCGGACAGGGGTGTGGCAGCCCCAGCATTTT.

This clonotype was seen repeatedly, ten times or more. This chain connects TRBV2 to TRBJ2-1, with unresolved D. CDR1 and CDR2 (germline): SNHLY, FYNNEI. The CDR3 covers 14 residues. V shed 11 bases and J shed 6 bases, with 20 bases lying between them. CDR3 region: CAQQTRLSSNEQFF. The CDR3 DNA reads as TGTGCCCAGCAAACACGACTTAGTTCCAATGAGCAGTTCTTC.

Ten or more counts support this clonotype. The chain recombines TRBV9 with TRBJ2-3; 11 nucleotides match TRBD2. The V and J ends lost 5 bases and 2 bases, in that order; junction bases with no gene match: 4. Looked up from germline, CDR1 is SGDLS and CDR2 is YYNGEE. The CDR3 consists of 15 residues. CDR3 protein: CASSGTSGYTDTQYF. The CDR3 region has the DNA TGTGCCAGCAGTGGGACTAGCGGATACACAGATACGCAGTATTTT.

This clonotype was seen ten or more times. This chain joins TRBV12-3 or TRBV12-4 and TRBJ2-1, with 9 nucleotides matching TRBD1. V lost 6 bases and J lost 7; bases outside the gene matches: 4. CDR3 length: 13 residues. CDR3 nucleotide sequence: TGTGCCAGCAGGTCGGACAGGGGTAATGAGCAGTTCTTC. The encoded protein is CASRSDRGNEQFF.

This clonotype has at least ten counts. The rearrangement links TRBV5-6 to TRBJ2-2; either TRBD1 or TRBD2 may fit D (5 bases each). This CDR3 has 16 residues. The V and J ends lost 3 bases and 7 bases respectively, with 19 bases between them. Germline V gene data show CDR1 as SGHDT and CDR2 as YYEEEE. The CDR3 nucleotides read TGTGCCAGCAGCTCCGACAGCCGGGCGCGGGTCGGGGAGCTGTTTTTT. This encodes CASSSDSRARVGELFF.

Ten or more counts support this clonotype. The CDR3 region is CASSLSIGVGEKLFF. CDR3 DNA sequence: TGTGCCAGCAGCTTATCGATCGGGGTGGGTGAAAAACTGTTTTTT. The chain links TRBV7-9 to TRBJ1-4; D not resolved. With 2 bases removed from V and 7 bases from J, the gap between germline ends came to 14 bases. In germline, CDR1 is SEHNR, CDR2 FQNEAQ (reference sequence). This CDR3 is 15 amino acids long.

This clonotype was counted at least ten times. The chain is built from TRBV20-1 and TRBJ2-5; perhaps TRBD2 as D (6 bases). This CDR3 has 14 amino acids. From germline, CDR1 is DFQATT and CDR2 SNEGSKA (reference sequence). The germline V and J ends were trimmed by 5 bases and 2 bases, with 15 bases remaining between them. The CDR3 coding sequence is TGCAGTGCTGGGGGACTTCTAGAACAAGAGACCCAGTACTTC. This codes for CSAGGLLEQETQYF.

This clonotype was observed at least ten times. The chain couples TRBV20-1 to TRBJ2-7, with D maybe TRBD1 (7 bases). From germline, CDR1 is DFQATT and CDR2 SNEGSKA (reference sequence). There are 12 residues in the CDR3. The CDR3 reads CRAGGQTYEQYF. The CDR3 bases are TGCAGGGCCGGGGGACAGACCTACGAGCAGTACTTC.

This clonotype was found many times. J is TRBJ2-7 and V is TRBV12-3 or TRBV12-4; 7 bases map to TRBD2. The CDR3 sequence is 16 residues long. V lost 6 bases, J lost 6 bases, and 17 bases stayed unmatched. The CDR3 loop is CASSPPIFGGNGEQYF. As DNA, the CDR3 is TGTGCCAGCAGCCCCCCCATCTTCGGGGGGAACGGCGAGCAGTACTTC.